This T cell receptor beta chain appears in the sequencing data of a study of blood T cell repertoires in COVID-19. The wider study: T cells, B-cell-depleted T cells, or PBMCs supplied cDNA or gDNA.

Germline V gene lookup returns CDR1 KGHDR and CDR2 SFDVKD. This CDR3 comprises 13 residues. Trimming cost V 7 bases and J 4 bases, with 11 bases left between them. Sequenced by immunoSEQ multiplex PCR; TCRdb stores in-frame clones only, minus some. This repertoire shows approximately 100,000 clones, 70% to 90% found once; its top ten account for 2% to 3%. The sequenced material came from PBMCs or T cells enriched from blood (not recorded which). The sequence was collected from a woman between 45 and 65 years old who had recovered from COVID-19. The chain employs TRBV24-1 and TRBJ2-3; D perhaps matches TRBD2 (6 bases). The CDR3 DNA follows: TGTGCCACCAGCGGGAGTGTCGCAGATACGCAGTATTTT. Protein product: CATSGSVADTQYF.